These 18 T cell receptor beta chains were all obtained from the same sample, sequenced in a study of beta chain features in type 1 diabetes. Overall study findings and caveats: TCRB CDR3 length was moderately but significantly reduced in all four CD4+ subsets of Type 1 diabetes patients.

Which antigens these TCRs recognize remains unknown. Expressed TCRB transcripts were sequenced because the entire RNA isolate underwent reverse transcription. This table comes from immunoSEQ multiplex PCR, and its TCRdb copy is limited to in-frame clones, with some not included. The table has roughly 730,000 clones, around an eighth seen once. The sequenced sample consisted of naive CD4+ T cells from blood. The receptors here all came from a man aged 18-30 years with type 1 diabetes.

Notes on this clone: It is unclear where the CDR3 begins or ends on the DNA, so no DNA is shown, and the CDR3 is as TCRdb lists it. The V and J genes are TRBV7-9 and TRBJ1-2. Germline CDR1 is SEHNR and CDR2 is FQNEAQ (reference sequence). Termini included, the CDR3 measures 16 amino acids. The CDR3 loop is CASSFWPREGGYGYTF.

The sample holds a few counts of this clone. The rearrangement joins TRBV6-6 to TRBJ2-1; tentatively, D is TRBD1 (8 bases). The CDR3 is 15 residues long. Germline V gene data show CDR1 as MNHNY and CDR2 as SVGAGI (reference sequence). Trimming pared 4 bases from V and 4 bases from J, leaving 14 bases between. The CDR3 loop reads CASSSQGGDYNEQFF. CDR3 coding DNA: TGTGCCAGCAGTTCACAGGGGGGGGATTACAATGAGCAGTTCTTC.

The chain carries TRBV6-6 and TRBJ2-2; 9 bases fit TRBD2. This CDR3 contains 16 residues. V lost 6 bases and J lost 1; bases outside the gene matches: 6. Germline V gene lookup returns CDR1 MNHNY and CDR2 SVGAGI (reference sequence). The CDR3 nucleotides are TGTGCCAGCAGAAACGAACTAGCGGGGAACACCGGGGAGCTGTTTTTT. Protein product: CASRNELAGNTGELFF.

The gene calls are TRBV5-1 and TRBJ2-5, with 7 bases identical to TRBD2. The CDR3 contains 13 residues. Germline CDR1 and CDR2: SGHRS and YFSETQ. Trimming cost V 3 bases and J 2 bases; bases outside gene matches: 1. The CDR3 nucleotides read TGCGCCAGCAGCTGGACTAGTCAAGAGACCCAGTACTTC. Its translation is CASSWTSQETQYF.

For the CDR3, the DNA is TGTGCCAGCAGCAGGGACAAGAACACTGAAGCTTTCTTT. This gives the protein CASSRDKNTEAFF. The chain links TRBV7-9 to TRBJ1-1; the D gene is possibly TRBD1 (6 bases). CDR3 size: 13 residues. Trimming shortened V by 5 bases and J by 1 base, and 8 bases separated the two germline ends. Germline V gene data show CDR1 as SEHNR and CDR2 as FQNEAQ (reference sequence).

The chain couples TRBV5-1 to TRBJ2-5; the D gene is possibly TRBD1 (6 bases). CDR3 length: 15 amino acids. Deletions cut 0 bases from V and 2 bases from J, with 11 bases between. Germline V gives CDR1 SGHRS, CDR2 YFSETQ. CDR3 protein: CASSLVTGNQETQYF. In DNA, the CDR3 is TGCGCCAGCAGCTTGGTTACAGGGAATCAAGAGACCCAGTACTTC.

This chain uses TRBV18 with TRBJ2-3, with unresolved D. Trimming removed 2 bases at V and 8 bases at J, with 2 bases between. CDR1 and CDR2 (germline): KGHSH, LQKENI. The CDR3 is made up of 10 amino acids. CDR3 in DNA: TGTGCCAGCTCACCAACTACGCAGTATTTT. It specifies CASSPTTQYF.

The CDR3 region is CASSYSSFGSYEQYF. DNA of the CDR3: TGTGCCAGCAGTTACTCGTCGTTCGGTTCCTACGAGCAGTACTTC. The V gene is TRBV6-5, the J gene TRBJ2-7; no clear D gene. V was shortened by 0 bases and J by 1 base, with 10 bases between the two germline ends. The germline gives CDR1 MNHEY, CDR2 SVGAGI. There are 15 residues in the CDR3.

This clone has a handful of counts. The chain employs TRBV27 and TRBJ2-6; TRBD1 matches 11 bases. The CDR3 is 16 amino acids. Germline V gives CDR1 MNHEY, CDR2 SMNVEV (reference sequence). J gave up 2 bases and V 5 bases, and 2 bases lay outside the gene matches. The CDR3 DNA reads as TGTGCCAGCAGTCGGACAGGGGGCGCTGGGGCCAACGTCCTGACTTTC. Its protein product is CASSRTGGAGANVLTF.

This clone was observed a handful of times. V gene TRBV10-3 combines with J gene TRBJ2-2, with D maybe TRBD2 (6 bases). Trimming pared 6 bases from V and 4 bases from J, leaving 9 bases between. Germline V gene data show CDR1 as ENHRY and CDR2 as SYGVKD. The CDR3 extends over 13 amino acids. As DNA, the CDR3 is TGTGCCATCAGAAGGGACTTCACCGGGGAGCTGTTTTTT. Translating gives CAIRRDFTGELFF.

The sample holds a few counts of this clone. The sample contains more than one DNA sequence encoding this CDR3. This chain joins TRBV7-9 and TRBJ2-3; 11 bases align to TRBD2. This CDR3 spans 15 amino acids. Germline CDR1 is SEHNR and CDR2 is FQNEAQ (reference sequence). V lost 5 bases, J lost 1 base, and 2 bases stayed unmatched. The CDR3 nucleotides are TGTGCCAGCAGCCTACTAGCGGGGGGCACAGATACGCAGTATTTT. It codes for CASSLLAGGTDTQYF.

This clone was seen a few times. The chain links TRBV27 to TRBJ1-2; the match to TRBD1 covers 9 bases. Germline-derived CDR1 and CDR2 are MNHEY and SMNVEV (reference sequence). This CDR3 is 13 amino acids long. The trim removed 6 bases at V and 8 bases at J, leaving 7 bases unmatched. The CDR3 DNA reads TGTGCCAGCAGGCTGGGCGGACAGGGGGGCTACACCTTC. Its translation is CASRLGGQGGYTF.

This clone was seen a few times. The chain links TRBV18 to TRBJ2-1; tentatively, D is TRBD2 (5 bases). The CDR3 covers 15 residues. The V end was cut by 3 bases, the J end by 5 bases, with 14 bases between. Germline lookup yields CDR1 KGHSH and CDR2 LQKENI. CDR3 loop: CASSPRGSRDNEQFF. The CDR3 bases are TGTGCCAGCTCACCGAGAGGGTCAAGGGACAATGAGCAGTTCTTC. The full variable domain, with the rest looked up from reference TRBV18 and TRBJ2-1, is NAGVMQNPRHLVRRRGQEARLRCSPMKGHSHVYWYRQLPEEGLKFMVYLQKENIIDESGMPKERFSAEFPKEGPSILRIQQVVRGDSAAYFCASSPRGSRDNEQFFGPGTRLTVL.

The chain carries TRBV2 and TRBJ1-2, with 12 bases lining up with TRBD1. V shed 6 bases and J 6 bases; nucleotides not matched to a gene: 2. The CDR3 is made up of 13 amino acids. Germline V gene data show CDR1 as SNHLY and CDR2 as FYNNEI. CDR3 nucleotide sequence: TGTGCCAGCAGGGGGACAGGGGGCAATGGCTACACCTTC. Amino acids: CASRGTGGNGYTF.

The sample holds a few counts of this clone. The chain uses TRBV7-2 and TRBJ1-1; D ambiguous. The ends were cut back, 5 bases at V and 1 base at J, with 8 bases in the middle. The CDR3 runs to 13 residues. CDR1 and CDR2 (germline): SGHTA, FQGNSA. The DNA of the CDR3 is TGTGCCAGCAGCCTACTTGGGAACACTGAAGCTTTCTTT. This encodes CASSLLGNTEAFF. Complete variable domain (other parts from reference TRBV7-2 and TRBJ1-1): GAGVSQSPSNKVTEKGKDVELRCDPISGHTALYWYRQSLGQGLEFLIYFQGNSAPDKSGLPSDRFSAERTGGSVSTLTIQRTQQEDSAVYLCASSLLGNTEAFFGQGTRLTVV.

In this sample, this clone turned up a few times. This rearrangement joins TRBV30 to TRBJ2-7, with a tentative D call TRBD2 (6 bases). This CDR3 region has 13 residues. CDR1 and CDR2 (germline): GTSNPN, SVGIG (reference sequence). V gave up 3 bases and J gave up 6 bases, with 15 bases separating them. The CDR3 loop is CAWSGGLSGEQYF. The CDR3 DNA follows: TGTGCCTGGAGCGGCGGACTATCGGGCGAGCAGTACTTC.

V usage is TRBV7-9 and J usage is TRBJ1-3; TRBD1 might be the D (6 bases). CDR3 length: 14 amino acids. V shed 5 bases and J shed 2 bases, with 10 bases lying between them. Germline V gene lookup returns CDR1 SEHNR and CDR2 FQNEAQ (reference sequence). CDR3 bases: TGTGCCAGCAGCCCAACAGGGCCTGGAAACACCATATATTTT. Amino acids: CASSPTGPGNTIYF.

This clone has a handful of counts. As DNA, the CDR3 is TGTGCCAGCAGCCCCAGACCGTGGACAGGGGGCGACACCGGGGAGCTGTTTTTT. Amino acid sequence: CASSPRPWTGGDTGELFF. V is TRBV7-8 and J is TRBJ2-2; the match to TRBD1 covers 11 bases. Germline-derived CDR1 and CDR2 are SGHVS and FQNEAQ. The CDR3 spans 18 residues. J gave up 3 bases and V 5 bases, and 11 bases lay outside the gene matches.